This TCR beta chain is drawn from a study of shared T cell receptors in the human thymus. Profiling relied on immunoSEQ multiplex PCR, and the TCRdb table lists in-frame clones only, not all of them. Of 500,000 to 850,000 clones listed, 70% to 90% are singletons. The length of the CDR3 is 17 residues. Trimming took off 0 bases at V and 2 bases at J, with 15 bases between the two ends. Germline-derived CDR1 and CDR2 are SGDLS and YYNGEE. The table lists this clone with a count of one. This same sample was also part of a study on human thymus T cells.

The J gene is TRBJ2-1, the V gene TRBV9; the D gene is possibly TRBD1 (6 bases). This receptor was identified in a boy younger than two with a congenital heart defect. Sequenced: thymocytes. The CDR3 loop reads CASSVEGVAGTYNEQFF. The CDR3 DNA is TGTGCCAGCAGCGTAGAGGGGGTCGCTGGGACCTACAATGAGCAGTTCTTC.